This is a list of T cell receptor beta chains from one sample in a study of CD8 T cells in Susac syndrome. TCRdb re-derived calls from the immunoSEQ multiplex PCR reads in MiXCR, one entry per CDR3 protein. The data show under 300,000 distinct CDR3 sequences, about 95% seen once. Sequencing was performed on CD4+ T cells from PBMCs. These receptors came from a human donor with Susac syndrome. CDR3s include the opening cysteine and the closing phenylalanine or tryptophan. Fields, in order: clone size, D gene, J gene, V gene, CDR3 DNA, CDR3 protein. The D gene is left open where the match is weak. Only part of the rows carry a size: once, few, many, or a class if the clone is expanded.

once | NA | TRBJ2-7 | TRBV12-3/TRBV12-4 | TGTGCCAGCAGCTCCTTGCAGCAGCCTTCCTACGAGCAGTACTTC | CASSSLQQPSYEQYF
NA | TRBD1 | TRBJ2-2 | TRBV7-3 | TGTGCCAGCAGCCCCCAGGGGGCCACCGGGGAGCTGTTTTTT | CASSPQGATGELFF
NA | TRBD1 | TRBJ1-1 | TRBV12-3/TRBV12-4 | TGTGCCAGCAGCCTAGATCGGACAGGTAAGGTCCGCACTGAAGCTTTCTTT | CASSLDRTGKVRTEAFF
NA | NA | TRBJ2-7 | TRBV15 | TGTGCCACCAGCAGAGAACCTAGGCGCGAGCAGTACTTC | CATSREPRREQYF
NA | TRBD1 | TRBJ1-1 | TRBV28 | TGTGCCAGCTCCTCGGGACAGCACTCTGCAGCTTTCTTT | CASSSGQHSAAFF
NA | TRBD2 | TRBJ2-3 | TRBV19 | TGTGCCAGTAGTCCTACTAGCGGGCGAACAGATACGCAGTATTTT | CASSPTSGRTDTQYF
NA | NA | TRBJ2-5 | TRBV20-1 | TGCAGTGCTAGAACGGTTGAGACCCAGTACTTC | CSARTVETQYF
NA | TRBD2 | TRBJ2-7 | TRBV29-1 | TGCAGCGTTGAAACACTAGCGGCCAGGGGCTGGGGGCAGTACTTC | CSVETLAARGWGQYF
NA | NA | TRBJ1-2 | TRBV11-3 | TGTGCCAGCAGCTTAGAAGGGATGGGGAGCTACACCTTC | CASSLEGMGSYTF
once | TRBD1 | TRBJ1-2 | TRBV14 | TGTGCCAGCAGCCGCCTCGCCCGGGACAGCCGAAATTGGGGCTACACCTTC | CASSRLARDSRNWGYTF
NA | NA | TRBJ1-2 | TRBV29-1 | TGCAGCGTTGAGGGCGCGGACGCCGCAGACTATGGCTACACCTTC | CSVEGADAADYGYTF
once | NA | TRBJ2-3 | TRBV5-6 | TGTGCCAGCAGGCAACAGACAGATACGCAGTATTTT | CASRQQTDTQYF
NA | TRBD2 | TRBJ2-4 | TRBV4-2 | TGTGCCAGCAGCCAGGTGACTAGCGGGGGCCCGGGCATTCAGTACTTC | CASSQVTSGGPGIQYF
few | NA | TRBJ1-1 | TRBV29-1 | TGCAGCGTTGAAGATCCCGGGGAAGCTTTCTTT | CSVEDPGEAFF
NA | NA | TRBJ1-1 | TRBV14 | TGTGCCAGCAGCCATATAGGACAGCAATTTGGGGCTTTCTTT | CASSHIGQQFGAFF
NA | NA | TRBJ2-4 | TRBV19 | TGTGCCAGTAGTATAGAGCTAGCCCTGGGCATTCAGTACTTC | CASSIELALGIQYF
NA | NA | TRBJ2-7 | TRBV18 | TGTGCCAGCTCCCGGTCCTACTACTCTTACGACGAGCAGTACTTC | CASSRSYYSYDEQYF
NA | TRBD1 | TRBJ1-1 | TRBV20-1 | TGCAGTGCTACCCCGGGACAGGCGGGGGGCACTGAAGCTTTCTTT | CSATPGQAGGTEAFF
once | NA | TRBJ2-1 | TRBV9 | TGTGCCAGCAGCCCCCTGGGGGACAATTTTTACAATGAGCAGTTCTTC | CASSPLGDNFYNEQFF
NA | NA | TRBJ2-7 | TRBV29-1 | TGCAGCGTCGGGGGGCAGGGGGCGTCCCTTAATTCCTACGAGCAGTACTTC | CSVGGQGASLNSYEQYF
NA | NA | TRBJ1-5 | TRBV4-1 | TGCGCCAGCAGCCAAGATCAGGTCATCCGGCCGTGGAATCAGCCCCAGCATTTT | CASSQDQVIRPWNQPQHF
NA | NA | TRBJ1-2 | TRBV28 | TGTGCCAGCAGTTTAATAGTAATGGAGGGCTACACCTTC | CASSLIVMEGYTF
NA | NA | TRBJ1-2 | TRBV6-5 | TGTGCCAGCAGTTACTCAGTCTTAGGCTATGGCTACACCTTC | CASSYSVLGYGYTF
NA | NA | TRBJ1-3 | TRBV6-6 | TGTGCCAGCAGTCGAGCTCCCCAAGGATACACCATATATTTT | CASSRAPQGYTIYF
NA | TRBD2 | TRBJ2-3 | TRBV29-1 | TGCAGCGCCATACTAGCGGGAGATAGCACAGATACGCAGTATTTT | CSAILAGDSTDTQYF
NA | NA | TRBJ2-1 | TRBV29-1 | TGCAGCGTTGCATTCTTTACCAGTTCCTATGAGCAGTTCTTC | CSVAFFTSSYEQFF
NA | NA | TRBJ2-1 | TRBV29-1 | TGCAGCGTTGATCGGTACAATGAGCAGTTCTTC | CSVDRYNEQFF
NA | NA | TRBJ1-2 | TRBV24-1 | TGTGCCACCAGGGACAGCCGTTCTAACTATGGCTACACCTTC | CATRDSRSNYGYTF
NA | TRBD2 | TRBJ2-3 | TRBV7-9 | TGTGCCAGCAAAAGGGAGGGCAGCACAGATACGCAGTATTTT | CASKREGSTDTQYF